This T cell receptor (beta chain) was observed in a study of T cells in localized non-small cell lung cancer. A few counts support this clone. Per the germline V gene, CDR1 is SEHNR and CDR2 is FQNEAQ (reference sequence). This CDR3 has 13 residues. Trimming took off 4 bases at V and 9 bases at J, with 13 bases between the two ends. Some clones are missing from TCRdb's copy, which holds only in-frame ones; the method was immunoSEQ multiplex PCR. The sample has around 50,000 clones, roughly four fifths seen once. The chain uses TRBV7-9 and TRBJ2-1; D uncertain. The sequences come from peripheral blood, collected before any cancer treatment. The TCR comes from an older female donor with stage II squamous cell lung carcinoma. CDR3 coding DNA: TGTGCCAGCAGCTCCTACCCTAGAGGTGAGCAGTTCTTC. Its protein is CASSSYPRGEQFF.